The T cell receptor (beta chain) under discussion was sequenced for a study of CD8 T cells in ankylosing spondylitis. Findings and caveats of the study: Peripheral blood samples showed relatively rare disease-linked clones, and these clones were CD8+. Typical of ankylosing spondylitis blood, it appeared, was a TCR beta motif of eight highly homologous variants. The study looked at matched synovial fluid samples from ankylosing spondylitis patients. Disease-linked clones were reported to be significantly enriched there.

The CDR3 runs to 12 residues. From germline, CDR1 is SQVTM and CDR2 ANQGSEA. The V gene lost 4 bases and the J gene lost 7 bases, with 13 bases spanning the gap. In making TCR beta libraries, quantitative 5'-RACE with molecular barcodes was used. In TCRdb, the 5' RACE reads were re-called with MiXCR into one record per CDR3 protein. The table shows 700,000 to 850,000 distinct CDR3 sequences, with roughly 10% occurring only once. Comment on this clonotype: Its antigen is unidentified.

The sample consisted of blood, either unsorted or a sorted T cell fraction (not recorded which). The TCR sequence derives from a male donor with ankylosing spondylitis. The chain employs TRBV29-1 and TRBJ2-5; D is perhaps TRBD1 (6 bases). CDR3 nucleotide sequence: TGCAGCGTTGTAACAGGGACGGCGACCCAGTACTTC. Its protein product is CSVVTGTATQYF.